This T cell receptor (beta chain) was obtained from a study of response to subunit inactivated influenza vaccine. This clonotype was counted many times. Its antigen is as yet unknown. V lost 6 bases to trimming and J lost 8 bases, with 11 bases between them. The CDR3 runs 13 residues. General study results and limits: Authors suggested seasonal influenza vaccinations each recruit few new T cells.

TCRdb re-analysed the RT-PCR reads in MiXCR, keeping a single row per CDR3 protein. The sample consists of 500,000 or so distinct CDR3 sequences, about 15% of them appearing once. Sequenced here: CD4+ T cells sorted from PBMCs, sampled roughly 24 months after vaccination. This chain links TRBV12-3 or TRBV12-4 with TRBJ1-6; TRBD1 might be the D (5 bases). The sequence was obtained from a man between 50 and 69 years old who received an inactivated influenza vaccine. The CDR3 bases are TGTGCCAGCAGCCAGCAGGGTGATTCACCCCTCCACTTT. Translated, it gives CASSQQGDSPLHF.